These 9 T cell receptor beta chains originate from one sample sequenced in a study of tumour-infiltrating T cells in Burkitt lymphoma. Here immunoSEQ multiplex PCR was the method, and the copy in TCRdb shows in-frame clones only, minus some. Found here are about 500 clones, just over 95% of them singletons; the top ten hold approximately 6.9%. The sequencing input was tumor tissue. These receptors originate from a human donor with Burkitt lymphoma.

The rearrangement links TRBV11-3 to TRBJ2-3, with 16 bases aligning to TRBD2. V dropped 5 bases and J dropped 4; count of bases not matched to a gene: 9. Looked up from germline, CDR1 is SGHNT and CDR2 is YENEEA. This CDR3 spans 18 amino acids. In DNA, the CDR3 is TGTGCCAGCAGCAAGGGGACTAGCGGGGGGGCCTCAGCAGATACGCAGTATTTT. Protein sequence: CASSKGTSGGASADTQYF. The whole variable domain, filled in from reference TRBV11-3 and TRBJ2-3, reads EAGVVQSPRYKIIEKKQPVAFWCNPISGHNTLYWYLQNLGQGPELLIRYENEEAVDDSQLPKDRFSAERLKGVDSTLKIQPAELGDSAVYLCASSKGTSGGASADTQYFGPGTRLTVL.

CDR3 sequence: CASAVSLAGYSYNEQFF. The CDR3 bases are TGCGCCAGCGCGGTAAGTCTAGCGGGCTACTCCTACAATGAGCAGTTCTTC. This chain links TRBV4-1 with TRBJ2-1; TRBD2 aligns across 8 bases. The V segment lost 8 bases and the J segment 0 bases; nucleotides outside the gene matches: 12. Germline-derived CDR1 and CDR2 are MGHRA and YSYEKL. The CDR3 contains 17 residues.

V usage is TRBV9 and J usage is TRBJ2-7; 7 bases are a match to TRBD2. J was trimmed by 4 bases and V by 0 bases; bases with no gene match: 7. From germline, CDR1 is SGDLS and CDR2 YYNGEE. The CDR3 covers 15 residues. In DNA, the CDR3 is TGTGCCAGCAGCGTAGGGATTAGCGGGCAGTACGAGCAGTACTTC. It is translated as CASSVGISGQYEQYF.

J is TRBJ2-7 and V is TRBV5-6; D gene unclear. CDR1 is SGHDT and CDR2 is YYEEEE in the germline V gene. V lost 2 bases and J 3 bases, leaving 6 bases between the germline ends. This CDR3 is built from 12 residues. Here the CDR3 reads CASSLDNYEQYF. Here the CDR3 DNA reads TGTGCCAGCAGCTTAGACAACTACGAGCAGTACTTC.

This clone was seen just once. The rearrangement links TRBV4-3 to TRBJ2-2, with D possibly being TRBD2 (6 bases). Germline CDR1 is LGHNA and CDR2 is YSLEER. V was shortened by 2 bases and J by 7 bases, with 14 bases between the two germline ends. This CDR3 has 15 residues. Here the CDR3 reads CASSQYRGTGGELFF. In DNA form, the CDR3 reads TGCGCCAGCAGCCAATACCGCGGGACGGGCGGGGAGCTGTTTTTT.

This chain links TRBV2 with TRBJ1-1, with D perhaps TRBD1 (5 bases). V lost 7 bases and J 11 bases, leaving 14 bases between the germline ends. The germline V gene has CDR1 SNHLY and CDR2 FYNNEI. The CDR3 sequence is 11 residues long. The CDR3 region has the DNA TGTGCCAGCATAGGGGCTTTAGAGGCTTTCTTT. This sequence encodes CASIGALEAFF.

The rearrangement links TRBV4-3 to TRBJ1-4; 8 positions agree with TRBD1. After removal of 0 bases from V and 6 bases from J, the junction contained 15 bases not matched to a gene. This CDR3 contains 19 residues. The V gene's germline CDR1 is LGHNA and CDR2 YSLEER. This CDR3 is CASSQDYRTGLLTDEKLFF. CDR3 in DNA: TGCGCCAGCAGCCAAGATTATAGGACAGGGCTTTTGACTGATGAAAAACTGTTTTTT.

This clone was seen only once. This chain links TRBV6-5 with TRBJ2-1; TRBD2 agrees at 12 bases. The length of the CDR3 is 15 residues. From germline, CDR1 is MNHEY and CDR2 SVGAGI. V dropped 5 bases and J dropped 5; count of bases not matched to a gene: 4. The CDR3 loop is CASSALAGGNNEQFF. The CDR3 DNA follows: TGTGCCAGCAGTGCACTAGCGGGAGGAAACAATGAGCAGTTCTTC.

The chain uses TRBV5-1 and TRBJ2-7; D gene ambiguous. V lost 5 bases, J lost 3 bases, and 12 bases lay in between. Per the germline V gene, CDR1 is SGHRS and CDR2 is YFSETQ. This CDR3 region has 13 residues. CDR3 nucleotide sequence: TGCGCCAGCAGGTATGCATCTGGCTACGAGCAGTACTTC. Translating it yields CASRYASGYEQYF.